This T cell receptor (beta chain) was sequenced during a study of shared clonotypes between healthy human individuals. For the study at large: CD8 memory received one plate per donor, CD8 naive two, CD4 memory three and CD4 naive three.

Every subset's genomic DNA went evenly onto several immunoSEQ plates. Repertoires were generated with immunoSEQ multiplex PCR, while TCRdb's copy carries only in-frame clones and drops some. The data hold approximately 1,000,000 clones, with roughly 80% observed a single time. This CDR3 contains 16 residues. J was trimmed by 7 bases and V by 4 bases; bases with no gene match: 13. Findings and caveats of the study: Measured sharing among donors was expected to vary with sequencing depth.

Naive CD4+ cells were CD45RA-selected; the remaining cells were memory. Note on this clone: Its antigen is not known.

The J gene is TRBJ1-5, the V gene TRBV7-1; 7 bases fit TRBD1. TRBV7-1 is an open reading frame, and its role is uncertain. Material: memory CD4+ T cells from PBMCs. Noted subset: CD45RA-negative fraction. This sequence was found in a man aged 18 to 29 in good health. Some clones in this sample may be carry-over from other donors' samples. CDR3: CASSLRGQGYGQPQHF. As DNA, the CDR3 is TGTGCCAGCAGCTTAAGGGGGCAGGGGTATGGGCAGCCCCAGCATTTT.